This passage covers 14 T cell receptor beta chains from one sample sequenced in a study of shared clonotypes between healthy human individuals (dated by TCRdb to 2018 to 2021). Libraries were constructed by the immunoSEQ multiplex PCR assay. TCRdb mirrors the immuneACCESS table, restricted to in-frame sequences. Some clones are absent from its copies; in checked studies, under half trace to an unresolved V gene, and the reason for the others is unknown. The sample table shows some 980,000 clones, and 76% are seen once. Nearly 1.5% of the sample rests with the top ten. Source material: memory CD4+ T cells sorted from blood. The sample's cell subset or site, from its label and the paper: CD45RA-negative fraction. The receptors were sampled from a man younger than 30 in good health.

About this clone: Other DNA sequences within the sample encode an identical CDR3. V and J are TRBV30 and TRBJ2-3; no reliable D call. CDR1 and CDR2 (germline): GTSNPN, SVGIG (reference sequence). V lost 2 bases and J lost 3, with 6 bases in between. CDR3 length: 12 residues. The CDR3 loop reads CAWSPTTDTQYF. CDR3 nucleotide sequence: TGTGCCTGGAGTCCAACTACAGATACGCAGTATTTT.

J is TRBJ2-2 and V is TRBV19, with D perhaps TRBD1 (5 bases). The CDR3 is made up of 14 amino acids. V was pared by 7 bases and J by 6 bases, with 15 bases between. From germline, CDR1 is LNHDA and CDR2 SQIVND (reference sequence). CDR3 sequence reads: CASIPTGLAGELFF. CDR3 DNA: TGTGCCAGTATTCCAACAGGTCTCGCCGGGGAGCTGTTTTTT.

This clone was seen more than once but under ten times. The same CDR3 is also encoded by other DNA sequences in this sample. The chain employs TRBV19 and TRBJ2-7, with a possible D match to TRBD2 (5 bases). Looked up from germline, CDR1 is LNHDA and CDR2 is SQIVND (reference sequence). The CDR3 has 12 amino acids. V was pared by 4 bases and J by 1 base, with 5 bases between. The CDR3 DNA sequence: TGTGCCAGTAGTACGGGGTCCTACGAGCAGTACTTC. Translating it yields CASSTGSYEQYF. The complete variable domain, with remaining parts taken from reference TRBV19 and TRBJ2-7, reads DGGITQSPKYLFRKEGQNVTLSCEQNLNHDAMYWYRQDPGQGLRLIYYSQIVNDFQKGDIAEGYSVSREKKESFPLTVTSAQKNPTAFYLCASSTGSYEQYFGPGTRLTVT.

The chain couples TRBV2 to TRBJ1-5, with D maybe TRBD1 (6 bases). The CDR3 loop spans 15 amino acids. Trimming pared 5 bases from V and 4 bases from J, leaving 15 bases between. Germline V CDR1 and CDR2: SNHLY, FYNNEI. The CDR3 here is CASSPDSLGNQPQHF. As DNA, the CDR3 is TGTGCCAGCAGTCCGGACAGCCTGGGGAATCAGCCCCAGCATTTT.

V gene TRBV4-1 combines with J gene TRBJ1-6; perhaps TRBD1 as D (6 bases). V dropped 2 bases and J dropped 4 bases, with 18 bases sitting between them. The CDR3 is made up of 18 amino acids. The germline V gene encodes CDR1 MGHRA and CDR2 YSYEKL. Here the CDR3 reads CASSQPAGVSIYNSPLHF. The CDR3 DNA reads as TGCGCCAGCAGCCAACCTGCAGGGGTCTCGATATATAATTCACCCCTCCACTTT.

The rearrangement uses TRBV7-6 and TRBJ2-1; weak D call: TRBD1 (6 bases). This CDR3 has 15 amino acids. Looked up from germline, CDR1 is SGHVS and CDR2 is FNYEAQ. With 5 bases removed from V and 0 bases from J, the gap between germline ends came to 11 bases. The CDR3 loop is CASSADRSSYNEQFF. The CDR3 bases are TGTGCCAGCAGCGCCGACAGGAGCTCCTACAATGAGCAGTTCTTC.

The chain is built from TRBV30 and TRBJ1-1; D may be TRBD1 (6 bases). Per germline, CDR1 GTSNPN and CDR2 SVGIG (reference sequence). V was cut by 3 bases and J by 0 bases, with 17 bases left in between. CDR3 length: 16 amino acids. Here the CDR3 reads CAWRTKTGTMNTEAFF. Here the CDR3 DNA reads TGTGCCTGGAGGACGAAAACAGGGACGATGAACACTGAAGCTTTCTTT.

In this sample, this clone turned up a few times. The chain is built from TRBV2 and TRBJ1-2; D call uncertain. Trimming removed 0 bases from V and 3 bases from J, with 8 bases in between. CDR1 is SNHLY, CDR2 FYNNEI, per germline. The CDR3 sequence is 14 residues long. The chain's CDR3 is CASSEAGGHYGYTF. In DNA, the CDR3 is TGTGCCAGCAGTGAAGCAGGCGGACACTATGGCTACACCTTC.

This chain connects TRBV6-1 to TRBJ2-3; a weak D match, TRBD2 (6 bases). CDR3 length equals 14 residues. The germline gives CDR1 MNHNS, CDR2 SASEGT. V dropped 8 bases and J dropped 2 bases, with 14 bases sitting between them. CDR3 nucleotides: TGTGCCAGCGGCGGGATATACGCCACAGATACGCAGTATTTT. Translation: CASGGIYATDTQYF.

The chain couples TRBV10-2 to TRBJ2-7; D is possibly TRBD1 (6 bases). Trimming stripped 4 bases from V and 6 bases from J, with 19 bases between. Germline CDR1 and CDR2: WSHSY and SAAADI. The CDR3 length is 15 residues. The CDR3 loop is CASSVMWTAVSEQYF. As DNA, the CDR3 is TGCGCCAGCAGTGTTATGTGGACAGCTGTTAGCGAGCAGTACTTC.

The chain has TRBV9 and TRBJ2-1; D is undetermined. Between the trimmed V and J ends, which lost 2 bases and 2 bases, there was a span of 11 bases. This CDR3 has 15 amino acids. Germline-derived CDR1 and CDR2 are SGDLS and YYNGEE. CDR3 protein: CASSVELHAYNEQFF. CDR3 DNA sequence: TGTGCCAGCAGCGTTGAGCTTCACGCCTACAATGAGCAGTTCTTC. Drawing the rest from reference TRBV9 and TRBJ2-1, the complete variable domain is DSGVTQTPKHLITATGQRVTLRCSPRSGDLSVYWYQQSLDQGLQFLIQYYNGEERAKGNILERFSAQQFPDLHSELNLSSLELGDSALYFCASSVELHAYNEQFFGPGTRLTVL.

The V and J genes are TRBV19 and TRBJ2-7; D possibly corresponds to TRBD1 (5 bases). CDR1 is LNHDA and CDR2 is SQIVND in the germline V gene (reference sequence). CDR3 length: 15 residues. V lost 4 bases, J lost 3 bases, and 16 bases lay in between. The CDR3 sequence is CASSRSFQGDYEQYF. CDR3 DNA: TGTGCCAGTAGTAGGAGTTTTCAGGGTGACTACGAGCAGTACTTC.

The V gene is TRBV7-9, the J gene TRBJ2-7, with 10 bases identical to TRBD2. The CDR3 runs 15 residues. J was trimmed by 5 bases and V by 5 bases; bases with no gene match: 9. Germline-derived CDR1 and CDR2 are SEHNR and FQNEAQ (reference sequence). This CDR3 is CASSLGASGSDEQYF. CDR3 coding DNA: TGTGCCAGCAGCCTAGGGGCTAGCGGGAGCGACGAGCAGTACTTC.

CDR3 loop: CASSQQVYYGYTF. The CDR3 DNA sequence: TGCGCCAGCAGCCAACAGGTCTACTATGGCTACACCTTC. This chain links TRBV4-3 with TRBJ1-2; D is unclear. Germline values: CDR1 LGHNA, CDR2 YSLEER. V shed 2 bases and J shed 3 bases, with 7 bases lying between them. The CDR3 is 13 amino acids.